The 10 T cell receptor beta chains listed next were all sequenced from one sample in a study of blood T cell repertoires in COVID-19. Clones were read by immunoSEQ multiplex PCR, and TCRdb kept only the in-frame ones, dropping some. Seen here are some 670,000 clones, 70% to 90% observed once, and the top ten hold roughly 0.25%. Sequenced input: peripheral blood. Source of these receptors: a young woman with acute or convalescent COVID-19.

CDR3 DNA: TGTGCCAGTACCCTGAACCAGGGTAGTCAGCCCCAGCATTTT. Amino acid sequence: CASTLNQGSQPQHF. The chain couples TRBV19 to TRBJ1-5; tentative D call: TRBD1 (5 bases). The ends were cut back, 7 bases at V and 6 bases at J, with 16 bases in the middle. The CDR3 covers 14 residues. Germline V gene sequence: CDR1 LNHDA, CDR2 SQIVND (reference sequence).

Concerning this clone itself: This same CDR3 is encoded by further DNA sequences in the sample. The chain uses TRBV19 and TRBJ1-2, with a weak D call TRBD1 (5 bases). CDR1 and CDR2 from the germline V gene are LNHDA and SQIVND (reference sequence). V lost 3 bases, J lost 0 bases, and 8 bases lay in between. The length of the CDR3 is 14 residues. The CDR3 here is CASSIGHSNYGYTF. CDR3 bases: TGTGCCAGTAGTATTGGACATTCTAACTATGGCTACACCTTC.

V usage is TRBV19 and J usage is TRBJ2-7; the match to TRBD1 covers 12 bases. With V trimmed by 5 bases and J by 4 bases, 6 bases remained unmatched. The CDR3 sequence is 15 residues long. Germline V CDR1 and CDR2: LNHDA, SQIVND (reference sequence). CDR3 amino acids: CASSPGTGGWYEQYF. Written as DNA, the CDR3 is TGTGCCAGTAGTCCCGGGACAGGGGGCTGGTACGAGCAGTACTTC.

The chain couples TRBV12-3 or TRBV12-4 to TRBJ1-2, with D perhaps matching TRBD1 (5 bases). Trimming removed 6 bases from V and 3 bases from J, with 11 bases in between. CDR3 size: 13 residues. The chain's CDR3 is CASRLRAYYGYTF. For the CDR3, the DNA is TGTGCCAGCAGACTCAGGGCCTACTATGGCTACACCTTC.

This rearrangement joins TRBV6-1 to TRBJ1-1; 7 bases line up with TRBD1. Germline V gene data show CDR1 as MNHNS and CDR2 as SASEGT. The J segment lost 5 bases and the V segment lost 0 bases, leaving 9 bases of the junction unmatched. This CDR3 is 16 amino acids long. CDR3 sequence (DNA): TGTGCCAGCAGTGAAGCGGCTCAGGGGGTTAGGACTGAAGCTTTCTTT. Translation: CASSEAAQGVRTEAFF.

The rearrangement uses TRBV7-3 and TRBJ1-1; TRBD1 is a possible D gene (5 bases). From germline, CDR1 is SGHTA and CDR2 FQGTGA. V was clipped by 1 base and J by 11 bases, with 14 bases between them. The CDR3 extends over 13 amino acids. CDR3 residues: CASSLNERGKAFF. CDR3 in DNA: TGTGCCAGCAGCTTAAATGAGCGGGGGAAGGCTTTCTTT.

This clone came up a few times. V is TRBV12-3 or TRBV12-4 and J is TRBJ1-2, with 7 nucleotides matching TRBD1. V dropped 5 bases and J dropped 14; count of bases not matched to a gene: 8. The CDR3 contains 11 residues. The CDR3 DNA reads as TGTGCCAGCAGTCGCGGGACAGCCATGACCTTC. Translated: CASSRGTAMTF.

The chain has TRBV9 and TRBJ2-5; TRBD2 might be the D (7 bases). From germline, CDR1 is SGDLS and CDR2 YYNGEE. The length of the CDR3 is 16 residues. Trimming took off 2 bases at V and 4 bases at J, with 18 bases between the two ends. CDR3 nucleotides: TGTGCCAGCAGCGTCGCTTCCCGGGGGGCCGGAGAGACCCAGTACTTC. Translating gives CASSVASRGAGETQYF.

V gene TRBV19 combines with J gene TRBJ1-5, with D tentatively TRBD1 (5 bases). Germline V CDR1 and CDR2: LNHDA, SQIVND (reference sequence). The length of the CDR3 is 13 residues. Trimming removed 10 bases at V and 6 bases at J, with 16 bases between. The CDR3 region has the DNA TGTGCCACCATGGAGGGGATTGGTCAGCCCCAGCATTTT. Translated, it gives CATMEGIGQPQHF.

The CDR3 here is CAWRVEGAETQYF. The CDR3 nucleotides are TGTGCCTGGAGGGTGGAAGGGGCCGAGACCCAGTACTTC. The gene calls are TRBV30 and TRBJ2-5, with D maybe TRBD1 (5 bases). The V end was cut by 3 bases, the J end by 5 bases, with 13 bases between. Germline V CDR1 and CDR2: GTSNPN, SVGIG (reference sequence). The CDR3 is made up of 13 amino acids.